Listed below are T cell receptor beta chains from one sample, sequenced in a study of blood T cell repertoires in COVID-19. Sequenced by immunoSEQ multiplex PCR; TCRdb stores in-frame clones only, minus some. The repertoire holds more than 250,000 clones, around 88% seen once, with approximately 1.6% in the top ten. Sequenced sample: peripheral blood. The source is a woman aged 25 to 39 with COVID-19, enrolled during active disease. CDR3s include the opening cysteine and the closing phenylalanine or tryptophan. The D gene is left open where the match is weak. Clone size is not always given. Where it is, it says once, few, many or a class for expanded clones.

>.|TRBD1|TRBV5-1|TRBJ1-6
TGCGCCAGCAGCTCGGACAGGAGTAATTCACCCCTCCACTTT
CASSSDRSNSPLHF
>.|TRBD1|TRBV5-4|TRBJ1-2
TGTGCCAGCAGCCCACAGGGGTCGTCCAATGGCTACACCTTC
CASSPQGSSNGYTF
>.|.|TRBV11-3|TRBJ2-4
TGTGCCAGCAGCTTAGATCGGACTATAAACATTCAGTACTTC
CASSLDRTINIQYF
>.|.|TRBV20-1|TRBJ1-1
TGCAGTGCTCCCCCGGGTCCTGAAGCTTTCTTT
CSAPPGPEAFF
>.|.|TRBV19|TRBJ2-3
TGTGCCAGTAGTCAGGGCCCAGATACGCAGTATTTT
CASSQGPDTQYF
>.|TRBD1|TRBV7-6|TRBJ1-2
TGTGCCAGCAGCCTGGGACAGGGGTTTGGCTACACCTTC
CASSLGQGFGYTF
>few|TRBD1|TRBV5-1|TRBJ2-1
TGCGCCAGCAGCTCCCCGGACAGGGGCTCCTACAATGAGCAGTTCTTC
CASSSPDRGSYNEQFF
>.|.|TRBV11-2|TRBJ2-3
TGTGCCAGCAGCTTATGGCTACGCGAGGGCGATACGCAGTATTTT
CASSLWLREGDTQYF
>.|.|TRBV12-3/TRBV12-4|TRBJ1-3
TGTGTCAGCGGGGAGATAACTGGAAACACCATATATTTT
CVSGEITGNTIYF
>.|.|TRBV4-2|TRBJ1-1
TGTGCCAGCAGCCAAGCGCGAACTTTCTTT
CASSQARTFF
>once|.|TRBV28|TRBJ1-2
TGTGCCAGCAGTTTAAGCCGATTCTATGGCTACACCTTC
CASSLSRFYGYTF
>.|.|TRBV4-2|TRBJ1-3
TGTGCCAGCAGCCAAGATCTTGAAGGGGCGGGAAACACCATATATTTT
CASSQDLEGAGNTIYF
>.|.|TRBV3-1/TRBV3-2|TRBJ2-5
TGTGCCAGCAGCCAAGATGTTGGGGGAGGAGAGACCCAGTACTTC
CASSQDVGGGETQYF
>.|.|TRBV7-2|TRBJ2-7
TGTGCCAGCAGCTTGGGGGGAGTAAGCGAGCAGTACTTC
CASSLGGVSEQYF
>.|.|TRBV6-5|TRBJ2-7
TGTGCCAGCAGATCACAGGGCACCTACGAGCAGTACTTC
CASRSQGTYEQYF
>.|.|TRBV30|TRBJ1-6
TGTGCCTGGAGTGTACCCGAGCTACCTAATTCACCCCTCCACTTT
CAWSVPELPNSPLHF
>.|TRBD1|TRBV11-2|TRBJ2-6
TGTGCCAGCAGCATACACGGGACAGCCGACCCCTCTGGGGCCAACGTCCTGACTTTC
CASSIHGTADPSGANVLTF
>once|TRBD1|TRBV29-1|TRBJ1-5
TGCAGCGGAAACCAGAGGGGGCTTGTTAATCAGCCCCAGCATTTT
CSGNQRGLVNQPQHF
>.|TRBD2|TRBV3-1/TRBV3-2|TRBJ2-3
TGTGCCAGCAGCGGTAGCTTGGGACTAGGAGGAGCAGATACGCAGTATTTT
CASSGSLGLGGADTQYF
>.|.|TRBV24-1|TRBJ2-5
TGTGCCACCAGTGACCCCAGGGGCCCTGGTGAGACCCAGTACTTC
CATSDPRGPGETQYF
>.|.|TRBV5-1|TRBJ2-2
TGCGCCAGCAGCTTGGACAGGGCGGACACCGGGGAGCTGTTTTTT
CASSLDRADTGELFF
>.|.|TRBV10-3|TRBJ1-2
TGTGCCATCAGTGTGGCAGGACAGATCCATGGCTACACCTTC
CAISVAGQIHGYTF
>once|.|TRBV29-1|TRBJ1-1
TGCAGCGTTGGGTGGGGCGCGGAAGCTTTCTTT
CSVGWGAEAFF
>.|TRBD2|TRBV28|TRBJ2-2
TGTGCCAGCAGTACCCCCCTAGCGGGGACCGGGGAGCTGTTTTTT
CASSTPLAGTGELFF
>.|.|TRBV5-6|TRBJ2-1
TGTGCCAGCAGCTTTTTTCTAGGGGTTTCCTACAATGAGCAGTTCTTC
CASSFFLGVSYNEQFF
>.|.|TRBV19|TRBJ1-6
TGTGCCAGTTCCGCTGACAGCCGCTATAATTCACCCCTCCACTTT
CASSADSRYNSPLHF
>.|.|TRBV6-5|TRBJ1-5
TGTGCCAGCAGTTACTCGAGAACGGCGGACTATCAGCCCCAGCATTTT
CASSYSRTADYQPQHF
>.|TRBD1|TRBV19|TRBJ1-6
TGTGCCAGTAGTGACAGGGGTAACTCACCCCTCCACTTT
CASSDRGNSPLHF
>.|.|TRBV27|TRBJ1-2
TGTGCCAGCAGCCCAGGACGACTAGACGCAGCTAACTATGGCTACACCTTC
CASSPGRLDAANYGYTF
>.|TRBD1|TRBV7-2|TRBJ1-6
TGTGCCAGCAGCTACCTAGGGACAGGGGATTCACCCCTCCACTTT
CASSYLGTGDSPLHF
>.|TRBD1|TRBV29-1|TRBJ1-1
TGCAGCGTACCGGACAGGGTGAACACTGAAGCTTTCTTT
CSVPDRVNTEAFF
>.|.|TRBV19|TRBJ2-2
TGTGCCAGTACTCCGCAGGGGTATTACACCGGGGAGCTGTTTTTT
CASTPQGYYTGELFF
>.|.|TRBV27|TRBJ1-5
TGTGCCAGCAGTTTATCCGCAGGGTGGTCTCAGCCCCAGCATTTT
CASSLSAGWSQPQHF
>once|.|TRBV4-2|TRBJ2-5
TGTGCCAGCAGCCAAGGTACCGGTCCGGAGACCCAGTACTTC
CASSQGTGPETQYF
>.|.|TRBV5-1|TRBJ1-5
TGCGCCAGCAGCTGGTCGGTTAATCAGCCCCAGCATTTT
CASSWSVNQPQHF
>.|TRBD1|TRBV11-2|TRBJ1-1
TGTGCCAGCAGCTTAGCTGGGACAGCGAACACTGAAGCTTTCTTT
CASSLAGTANTEAFF
>.|.|TRBV6-2/TRBV6-3|TRBJ1-2
TGTGCCAGCAGTGTACTTCAGGGTAACTATGGCTACACCTTC
CASSVLQGNYGYTF
>few|TRBD1|TRBV6-5|TRBJ1-1
TGTGCCAGCAGTCGCACAGGGGGCACTGAAGCTTTCTTT
CASSRTGGTEAFF
>.|.|TRBV4-2|TRBJ2-5
TGTGCCAGCAGCCAAGGGCTAGCCCAATATCAGGAGACCCAGTACTTC
CASSQGLAQYQETQYF
>.|.|TRBV28|TRBJ1-6
TGTGCCGGAGGTCAGCTATATAATTCACCCCTCCACTTT
CAGGQLYNSPLHF
>.|TRBD2|TRBV10-2|TRBJ2-3
TGCGCCAGCAGTGAGTTAGCGGGGCTGGGAGATACGCAGTATTTT
CASSELAGLGDTQYF
>.|TRBD2|TRBV18|TRBJ2-1
TGTGCCAGCTCAAGTTCGCGCAGCGGGGGCTCCTACAATGAGCAGTTCTTC
CASSSSRSGGSYNEQFF
>few|.|TRBV6-1|TRBJ2-3
TGTGCCAGCAGTGAATATGAGAATACGCAGTATTTT
CASSEYENTQYF